These T cell receptor beta chains were read from a single sample in a study of identical twins. MiXCR, applied by TCRdb to the 5' RACE reads, yields one record per CDR3 protein. This sample has about 530,000 distinct CDR3 sequences, with 15% found just once. These same records also appear under a second study, on yellow fever vaccine responses in identical twins.

The sequenced sample was CD4+ T cells sorted from blood. The receptors shown here come from a woman under 30 in good health. CDR3s include the opening cysteine and the closing phenylalanine or tryptophan. Each record gives: J gene, V gene, D gene, CDR3 protein. A D gene is named only where the DNA matches it firmly.

J gene: TRBJ1-3; V gene: TRBV12-3/TRBV12-4; D gene: .; CDR3 protein: CASSLWGAGDTIYF
J gene: TRBJ2-1; V gene: TRBV5-4; D gene: TRBD2; CDR3 protein: CASRPSVGGGGAFNEQFF
J gene: TRBJ2-3; V gene: TRBV7-2; D gene: .; CDR3 protein: CASSLQLQGTDTQYF
J gene: TRBJ2-1; V gene: TRBV7-2; D gene: TRBD2; CDR3 protein: CASSPPGLALHNEQFF
J gene: TRBJ2-3; V gene: TRBV9; D gene: .; CDR3 protein: CASSVGDEGVADTQYF
J gene: TRBJ1-1; V gene: TRBV20-1; D gene: TRBD1; CDR3 protein: CSAPLRDSAFF
J gene: TRBJ2-7; V gene: TRBV10-3; D gene: .; CDR3 protein: CAISSSSYEQYF
J gene: TRBJ1-4; V gene: TRBV5-1; D gene: TRBD1; CDR3 protein: CASKGQTNEKLFF
J gene: TRBJ2-3; V gene: TRBV15; D gene: TRBD2; CDR3 protein: CATSRPTGGLTDTQYF
J gene: TRBJ2-5; V gene: TRBV5-1; D gene: .; CDR3 protein: CASSLWTAEETQYF
J gene: TRBJ2-1; V gene: TRBV18; D gene: TRBD1; CDR3 protein: CASSPGQGGLGEQFF
J gene: TRBJ2-5; V gene: TRBV7-9; D gene: TRBD2; CDR3 protein: CASSQGTSGNQETQYF
J gene: TRBJ1-5; V gene: TRBV6-6; D gene: .; CDR3 protein: CASSYGPGQPQHF
J gene: TRBJ2-1; V gene: TRBV24-1; D gene: TRBD1; CDR3 protein: CATSDLQGTGRSNEQFF
J gene: TRBJ2-6; V gene: TRBV18; D gene: .; CDR3 protein: CTSSPTRSSGANVLTF
J gene: TRBJ2-6; V gene: TRBV12-3/TRBV12-4; D gene: .; CDR3 protein: CASSPPVPGANVLTF
J gene: TRBJ1-6; V gene: TRBV6-1; D gene: TRBD1; CDR3 protein: CAIGQAVNSPLHF
J gene: TRBJ2-1; V gene: TRBV12-3/TRBV12-4; D gene: .; CDR3 protein: CASSPGPPSYNEQFF
J gene: TRBJ2-3; V gene: TRBV7-2; D gene: .; CDR3 protein: CASSFGVVGVGSDTQYF
J gene: TRBJ2-1; V gene: TRBV3-1; D gene: TRBD2; CDR3 protein: CASSRGLAGGEGEQFF
J gene: TRBJ2-1; V gene: TRBV10-3; D gene: TRBD2; CDR3 protein: CAITDTPGLAGGTAYNEQFF
J gene: TRBJ1-6; V gene: TRBV10-1; D gene: .; CDR3 protein: CASKRQSNNSPLHF
J gene: TRBJ2-7; V gene: TRBV24-1; D gene: .; CDR3 protein: CATSDRYEQYF
J gene: TRBJ2-5; V gene: TRBV7-7; D gene: TRBD2; CDR3 protein: CASSPSGAETQYF
J gene: TRBJ1-1; V gene: TRBV5-1; D gene: .; CDR3 protein: CASSFGPRGTEAFF
J gene: TRBJ2-5; V gene: TRBV2; D gene: .; CDR3 protein: CASSEAGQAAVTQYF
J gene: TRBJ2-3; V gene: TRBV5-1; D gene: .; CDR3 protein: CASSSRAHTDTQYF
J gene: TRBJ1-5; V gene: TRBV12-3/TRBV12-4; D gene: .; CDR3 protein: CASTQGAGSGLFYSNQPQHF
J gene: TRBJ1-1; V gene: TRBV6-1; D gene: .; CDR3 protein: CASSPFGGPGRNTEAFF
J gene: TRBJ1-1; V gene: TRBV3-1; D gene: .; CDR3 protein: CASSPYAVTNTEAFF
J gene: TRBJ2-1; V gene: TRBV12-3/TRBV12-4; D gene: TRBD2; CDR3 protein: CASSFIAGVKNEQFF
J gene: TRBJ2-7; V gene: TRBV10-2; D gene: TRBD1; CDR3 protein: CASVNLPGQGSYEQYF
J gene: TRBJ1-2; V gene: TRBV7-9; D gene: TRBD1; CDR3 protein: CASSLSATGDRGYTF
J gene: TRBJ2-3; V gene: TRBV24-1; D gene: .; CDR3 protein: CATSDSSNTDTQYF
J gene: TRBJ2-3; V gene: TRBV12-3/TRBV12-4; D gene: TRBD2; CDR3 protein: CASSRLTSGHTDTQYF
J gene: TRBJ1-2; V gene: TRBV24-1; D gene: .; CDR3 protein: CATSDLDSYGYTF
J gene: TRBJ1-2; V gene: TRBV12-3/TRBV12-4; D gene: .; CDR3 protein: CASSLGVNYGYTF
J gene: TRBJ2-1; V gene: TRBV20-1; D gene: TRBD1; CDR3 protein: CSARVQGPSYNEQFF
J gene: TRBJ2-5; V gene: TRBV9; D gene: TRBD1; CDR3 protein: CASSVAGGQGWETQYF
J gene: TRBJ1-2; V gene: TRBV5-1; D gene: TRBD1; CDR3 protein: CASSLGGAYYGYTF
J gene: TRBJ2-2; V gene: TRBV7-6; D gene: .; CDR3 protein: CASSVTRSGELFF
J gene: TRBJ2-1; V gene: TRBV11-2; D gene: TRBD2; CDR3 protein: CASSERTSGTFFYNEQFF
J gene: TRBJ2-7; V gene: TRBV24-1; D gene: TRBD1; CDR3 protein: CATDRVRGYEQYF
J gene: TRBJ2-5; V gene: TRBV29-1; D gene: .; CDR3 protein: CSVVASNYQETQYF
J gene: TRBJ2-5; V gene: TRBV2; D gene: .; CDR3 protein: CASSEYLLEGETQYF
J gene: TRBJ2-1; V gene: TRBV25-1; D gene: TRBD1; CDR3 protein: CASSEGGTGGTNEQFF
J gene: TRBJ1-1; V gene: TRBV28; D gene: .; CDR3 protein: CASSVRGFGTEAFF
J gene: TRBJ1-1; V gene: TRBV6-5; D gene: .; CDR3 protein: CASSFQGLNTEAFF
J gene: TRBJ2-1; V gene: TRBV9; D gene: .; CDR3 protein: CASSVSPSGYNEQFF